Below, 29 T cell receptor beta chains from the same sample are listed, as sequenced in a study of T-cell reconstitution after alpha-beta-depleted transplantation in children (dated by TCRdb to about 2016). Interpreted using the paper, the treatment or condition label stands for: allogeneic hematopoietic cell transplantation with graft depleted of TCRalphabeta T cells and CD19 B cells. Receptor amplification or capture employed PCR. Sequencing instrument: Illumina HiSeq 2500. Molecular barcoding was employed in the preparation of TCR libraries, with unique molecular identifiers being used to normalize TCRbeta repertoire quantification. The raw public data were reprocessed by TCRdb itself: fastp quality trimming at Q25, MiXCR clonotype calling, in-frame beta chains only. A single entry per CDR3 protein holds the most common genes and DNA from its merged rows. The sample records 90,000 to 100,000 distinct CDR3 sequences, about 25% of which are singletons. The biggest ten clones account for about a fifth of the sample.

Specimen: PBMCs, collected before TCRalphabeta/CD19-depleted stem cell transplant. The receptor set was obtained from a boy aged 2 to 10 with acute lymphoblastic leukemia, due to receive a stem cell transplant.

The rearrangement joins TRBV12-3 or TRBV12-4 to TRBJ1-1; perhaps TRBD1 as D (6 bases). This CDR3 spans 15 amino acids. Trimming took off 6 bases at V and 1 base at J, with 15 bases between the two ends. CDR3 sequence: CASSSQQGANTEAFF. In DNA form, the CDR3 reads TGTGCCAGCAGCTCCCAACAGGGAGCGAACACTGAAGCTTTCTTT.

In its sample, this clonotype was seen a few times. The gene calls are TRBV20-1 and TRBJ2-1; weak D call: TRBD2 (6 bases). Between the trimmed V and J ends, which lost 0 bases and 0 bases, there was a span of 18 bases. The V gene's germline CDR1 is DFQATT and CDR2 SNEGSKA (reference sequence). The CDR3 loop spans 18 amino acids. The CDR3 DNA is TGCAGTGCTAGAGAAATCCCCGGGGGATCGTACTCCTACAATGAGCAGTTCTTC. Protein: CSAREIPGGSYSYNEQFF.

This clonotype was observed once. The chain combines TRBV28 with TRBJ1-1; unclear D gene. The ends were cut back, 5 bases at V and 4 bases at J, with 11 bases in the middle. Germline loops: CDR1 MDHEN, CDR2 SYDVKM. The CDR3 has 13 residues. Here the CDR3 reads CASSLNYVTEAFF. In nucleotides, the CDR3 is TGTGCCAGCAGTCTAAATTATGTCACTGAAGCTTTCTTT.

There are a few counts of this clonotype. The V and J genes are TRBV10-3 and TRBJ2-3, with 8 bases lining up with TRBD1. Germline CDR1 is ENHRY and CDR2 is SYGVKD. This CDR3 is built from 15 residues. The ends lost 4 bases at V and 4 bases at J; junction bases unmatched: 7. CDR3 residues: CAISAGQGFADTQYF. In nucleotides, the CDR3 is TGTGCCATCAGTGCAGGACAGGGATTCGCAGATACGCAGTATTTT.

The chain carries TRBV12-3 or TRBV12-4 and TRBJ1-1; 8 bases are shared with TRBD1. V shed 7 bases and J 11 bases; nucleotides not matched to a gene: 9. The CDR3 covers 12 residues. The CDR3 protein is CASKGQGASAFF. CDR3 in DNA: TGTGCCAGCAAGGGTCAGGGGGCGTCGGCTTTCTTT.

The chain links TRBV3-1 to TRBJ2-3; D gene ambiguous. The CDR3 covers 14 residues. Germline values: CDR1 LGHDT, CDR2 YNNKEL (reference sequence). Trimming left V 1 base short and J 4 bases short, with 9 bases between. The CDR3 sequence is CASSQGRSPDTQYF. CDR3 nucleotides: TGTGCCAGCAGCCAAGGGCGGAGCCCAGATACGCAGTATTTT.

The rearrangement links TRBV20-1 to TRBJ2-1; 11 bases align to TRBD2. Germline assignment: CDR1 DFQATT and CDR2 SNEGSKA (reference sequence). Trimming took 2 bases from V and 4 from J; bases not matched to a gene: 10. The CDR3 totals 17 residues. CDR3 coding DNA: TGCAGTGCTAGAAACGTCCTACTAGCGGGGGAATACAATGAGCAGTTCTTC. Its protein product is CSARNVLLAGEYNEQFF.

The chain joins TRBV6-2 or TRBV6-3 to TRBJ1-1; D unclear. V lost 6 bases, J lost 0 bases, and 11 bases lay in between. This CDR3 has 14 amino acids. CDR1 is MNHEY and CDR2 is SVGEGT in the germline V gene. CDR3 nucleotides: TGTGCCAGCAGGGGAGGTGACATGAACACTGAAGCTTTCTTT. This gives the protein CASRGGDMNTEAFF.

The rearrangement uses TRBV6-1 and TRBJ2-1, with 7 bases aligning to TRBD1. Germline CDR1 is MNHNS and CDR2 is SASEGT. J was trimmed by 1 base and V by 6 bases; bases with no gene match: 6. This CDR3 region has 15 residues. The CDR3 region is CASSTGTVSYNEQFF. For the CDR3, the DNA is TGTGCCAGCAGCACCGGGACAGTTTCCTACAATGAGCAGTTCTTC.

This rearrangement joins TRBV20-1 to TRBJ2-1; weak D call: TRBD1 (6 bases). Germline CDR1 and CDR2: DFQATT and SNEGSKA (reference sequence). The V end was cut by 4 bases, the J end by 4 bases, with 23 bases between. The CDR3 is made up of 17 amino acids. The CDR3 here is CSATLSQGTSNYNEQFF. The CDR3 bases are TGCAGTGCTACCCTCTCCCAGGGGACCTCTAATTACAATGAGCAGTTCTTC.

This clonotype was seen many times. J is TRBJ2-2 and V is TRBV9, with TRBD2 as a possible D gene (6 bases). V was cut by 1 base and J by 0 bases, with 13 bases left in between. CDR3 length equals 17 residues. Germline loops: CDR1 SGDLS, CDR2 YYNGEE. This CDR3 reads CASSVNSLASNTGELFF. CDR3 nucleotides: TGTGCCAGCAGCGTAAATTCTCTAGCGTCGAACACCGGGGAGCTGTTTTTT.

The rearrangement joins TRBV11-2 to TRBJ2-1; 10 nucleotides match TRBD2. The J segment lost 5 bases and the V segment lost 1 base, leaving 14 bases of the junction unmatched. Germline CDR1 and CDR2: SGHAT and FQNNGV. CDR3 size: 19 residues. Here the CDR3 reads CASSLVEGSRTSGDNEQFF. The CDR3 DNA reads TGTGCCAGCAGCTTAGTTGAGGGGTCTAGGACTAGCGGAGACAATGAGCAGTTCTTC.

J is TRBJ1-2 and V is TRBV29-1; D is unresolved. The CDR3 length is 12 residues. The germline V and J ends were trimmed by 0 bases and 8 bases, with 10 bases remaining between them. Looked up from germline, CDR1 is SQVTM and CDR2 is ANQGSEA. The DNA of the CDR3 is TGCAGCGTTGAAGATCGATTCGGGGGCTACACCTTC. This gives the protein CSVEDRFGGYTF.

This clonotype was recorded many times. This rearrangement joins TRBV29-1 to TRBJ2-7; D may be TRBD1 (6 bases). The CDR3 totals 10 residues. V shed 7 bases and J shed 12 bases, with 16 bases lying between them. Per germline, CDR1 SQVTM and CDR2 ANQGSEA. The chain's CDR3 is CSAFDRTLYF. For the CDR3, the DNA is TGCAGCGCATTCGACAGGACGCTGTACTTC.

This clonotype was counted once. This chain connects TRBV7-2 to TRBJ2-1; D gene uncertain. The CDR3 totals 14 residues. Trimming stripped 5 bases from V and 6 bases from J, with 14 bases between. CDR1 SGHTA and CDR2 FQGNSA come from the germline V gene. The DNA for the CDR3 is TGTGCCAGCAGCCCCCCGAACAGTGTCAATGAGCAGTTCTTC. Protein product: CASSPPNSVNEQFF.

This chain uses TRBV5-6 with TRBJ2-3; TRBD2 matches 8 bases. V dropped 3 bases and J dropped 6; count of bases not matched to a gene: 12. Germline assignment: CDR1 SGHDT and CDR2 YYEEEE. The CDR3 is 16 residues long. CDR3 sequence: CASSSWDGTRRDTQYF. CDR3 DNA: TGTGCCAGCAGCTCATGGGACGGGACTAGGAGGGATACGCAGTATTTT. Combining the CDR3 with reference TRBV5-6 and TRBJ2-3 gives the whole variable domain DAGVTQSPTHLIKTRGQQVTLRCSPKSGHDTVSWYQQALGQGPQFIFQYYEEEERQRGNFPDRFSGHQFPNYSSELNVNALLLGDSALYLCASSSWDGTRRDTQYFGPGTRLTVL.

The V call is TRBV20-1, the J call TRBJ2-7; 7 nucleotides align to TRBD2. The CDR3 has 14 residues. Germline CDR1 reads DFQATT; CDR2 reads SNEGSKA (reference sequence). CDR3 sequence (DNA): TGCAGCCAGCTAGCGGAGGGGCGCACCTACGAGCAGTACTTC. It yields the protein CSQLAEGRTYEQYF.

The chain recombines TRBV28 with TRBJ2-1; 10 nucleotides align to TRBD2. After removal of 8 bases from V and 4 bases from J, the junction contained 2 bases not matched to a gene. Looked up from germline, CDR1 is MDHEN and CDR2 is SYDVKM. The CDR3 spans 13 residues. DNA of the CDR3: TGTGCCAGCGGACTAGCGGATTACAATGAGCAGTTCTTC. As protein: CASGLADYNEQFF.

This chain links TRBV7-9 with TRBJ2-1; TRBD2 aligns across 7 bases. Germline loops: CDR1 SEHNR, CDR2 FQNEAQ (reference sequence). V lost 1 base to trimming and J lost 3 bases; unmatched junction nucleotides: 3. The CDR3 has 15 residues. DNA of the CDR3: TGTGCCAGCAGCTTAGTAGCGGGCGACTACAATGAGCAGTTCTTC. Translation: CASSLVAGDYNEQFF.

V and J are TRBV4-1 and TRBJ2-7; tentative D call: TRBD1 (5 bases). Germline-derived CDR1 and CDR2 are MGHRA and YSYEKL. Trimming cost V 0 bases and J 6 bases, with 27 bases left between them. The CDR3 contains 19 residues. The CDR3 is CASSQDSQAWVGDRVEQYF. In DNA form, the CDR3 reads TGCGCCAGCAGCCAAGATAGTCAGGCCTGGGTAGGGGATAGAGTCGAGCAGTACTTC.

The chain has TRBV6-2 or TRBV6-3 and TRBJ2-2; 9 bases map to TRBD1. CDR3 length: 14 amino acids. Germline CDR1 MNHEY, CDR2 SVGEGT. V lost 5 bases and J lost 3; bases outside the gene matches: 1. The DNA for the CDR3 is TGTGCCAGCAGTCGGACAGGGGACACCGGGGAGCTGTTTTTT. It translates to CASSRTGDTGELFF.

J is TRBJ2-7 and V is TRBV4-1; no clear D gene. Germline CDR1 reads MGHRA; CDR2 reads YSYEKL. The CDR3 covers 15 residues. V was shortened by 1 base and J by 7 bases, with 17 bases between the two germline ends. CDR3 DNA: TGCGCCAGCAGCCAAGGTAACGGCCCTGAGTGGGAGCAGTACTTC. Translating gives CASSQGNGPEWEQYF.

The chain combines TRBV6-1 with TRBJ2-7, with D tentatively TRBD1 (5 bases). Deletions cut 7 bases from V and 5 bases from J, with 9 bases between. Germline CDR1 is MNHNS and CDR2 is SASEGT. The CDR3 is 11 residues long. CDR3 DNA sequence: TGTGCCAGCATTTTAGGGGACGAGCAGTACTTC. This codes for CASILGDEQYF.

This clonotype was observed many times. The chain carries TRBV20-1 and TRBJ2-7; 11 bases align to TRBD2. There are 12 residues in the CDR3. The ends lost 6 bases at V and 9 bases at J; junction bases unmatched: 7. Germline-derived CDR1 and CDR2 are DFQATT and SNEGSKA (reference sequence). In DNA, the CDR3 is TGCAGTGCACTGGGACTAGCGGAGCTGCAGTACTTC. It codes for CSALGLAELQYF.

In this sample, this clonotype turned up a few times. The V gene is TRBV20-1, the J gene TRBJ1-5; perhaps TRBD1 as D (5 bases). V gave up 6 bases and J gave up 3 bases, with 12 bases separating them. CDR1 is DFQATT and CDR2 is SNEGSKA in the germline V gene (reference sequence). The CDR3 is 13 amino acids. The CDR3 loop reads CSAEQAINQPQHF. CDR3 DNA: TGCAGTGCCGAACAGGCGATCAATCAGCCCCAGCATTTT.

The chain combines TRBV27 with TRBJ2-1, with D maybe TRBD1 (5 bases). V dropped 5 bases and J dropped 8 bases, with 13 bases sitting between them. The CDR3 extends over 13 amino acids. Germline assignment: CDR1 MNHEY and CDR2 SMNVEV (reference sequence). The CDR3 nucleotides read TGTGCCAGCAGTCCCCAGGGTACGGATGAGCAGTTCTTC. This translates into CASSPQGTDEQFF.

This clonotype occurred a few times. This chain links TRBV20-1 with TRBJ2-2; D may be TRBD2 (6 bases). Trimming pared 0 bases from V and 2 bases from J, leaving 22 bases between. From germline, CDR1 is DFQATT and CDR2 SNEGSKA (reference sequence). The CDR3 runs 19 residues. CDR3 residues: CSARDRGSRLLSNTGELFF. The CDR3 DNA is TGCAGTGCTAGAGATCGGGGGTCTCGCCTTCTATCAAACACCGGGGAGCTGTTTTTT.

The gene calls are TRBV12-3 or TRBV12-4 and TRBJ2-2; D gene ambiguous. Trimming stripped 3 bases from V and 3 bases from J, with 2 bases between. The CDR3 loop spans 12 amino acids. The CDR3 reads CASSLHTGELFF. CDR3 bases: TGTGCCAGCAGTTTGCACACCGGGGAGCTGTTTTTT.

The chain combines TRBV7-2 with TRBJ2-7; weak D call: TRBD2 (5 bases). V shed 1 base and J shed 3 bases, with 10 bases lying between them. The CDR3 contains 14 residues. Germline CDR1 reads SGHTA; CDR2 reads FQGNSA. The CDR3 is CASSLGGNGYEQYF. The CDR3 DNA follows: TGTGCCAGCAGCTTAGGAGGGAACGGCTACGAGCAGTACTTC.